This T cell receptor (beta chain) was captured by sequencing in a study of blood T cell repertoires in COVID-19. Study as a whole: Acute and convalescent COVID-19 specimens originated in the United States, Italy and Spain.

How the authors handled the data: Reference gene primer amplification yielded estimated nucleated cell counts. TCRdb keeps only in-frame clones here, not all; method: immunoSEQ multiplex PCR. The D gene and trimming were derived from the DNA, and the V and J assignments and clone size from that table. This sample yields 410,000 or so clones, of which approximately 91% are seen a single time; around 1.5% belongs to the top ten. J lost 4 bases, V lost 6 bases, and 8 bases had no gene match. The length of the CDR3 is 15 residues. Germline V gene lookup returns CDR1 ENHRY and CDR2 SYGVKD. The chain couples TRBV10-3 to TRBJ1-3; 8 nucleotides line up with TRBD1. The sequenced sample consisted of peripheral blood. This clonotype originated in a woman in her thirties or forties with COVID-19, enrolled during active disease. The CDR3 spells CAISLGRDRGNTIYF. CDR3 nucleotide sequence: TGTGCCATCAGCCTTGGGCGGGACAGGGGAAACACCATATATTTT.